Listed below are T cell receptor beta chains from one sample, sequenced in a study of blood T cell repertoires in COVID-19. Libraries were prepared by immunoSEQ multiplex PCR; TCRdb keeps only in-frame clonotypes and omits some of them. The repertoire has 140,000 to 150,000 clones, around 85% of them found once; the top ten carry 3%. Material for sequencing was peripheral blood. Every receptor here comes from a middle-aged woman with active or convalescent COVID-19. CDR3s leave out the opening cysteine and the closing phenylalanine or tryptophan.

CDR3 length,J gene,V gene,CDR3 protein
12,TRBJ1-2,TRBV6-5,ASTKTGVGYGYT
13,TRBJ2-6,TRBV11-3,ASSLGGPGANVLT
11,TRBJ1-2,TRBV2,ASSGTGNYGYT
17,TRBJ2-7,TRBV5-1,ASSLVAPSGGQLSYEQY
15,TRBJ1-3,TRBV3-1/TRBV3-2,ASSQDAGGTNGNTIY
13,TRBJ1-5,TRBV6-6,ASSYGGAGNQPQH
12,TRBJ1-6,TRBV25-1,ASSGQGWNSPLH
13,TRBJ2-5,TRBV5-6,ASSMRTGGAETQY
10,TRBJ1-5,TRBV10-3,AISDRNQPQH
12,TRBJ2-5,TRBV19,ASRSSALQETQY
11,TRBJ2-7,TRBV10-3,AISRGQAYEQY
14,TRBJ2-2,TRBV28,ASRGLTSWLTGELF
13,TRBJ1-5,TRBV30,AWSVSGGGNQPQH
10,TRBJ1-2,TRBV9,ASSPGQYGYT
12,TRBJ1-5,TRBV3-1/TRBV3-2,ASSLRGSDQPQH
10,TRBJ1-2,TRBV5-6,ASSFGSYGYT
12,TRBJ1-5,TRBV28,ASIGEVSNQPQH
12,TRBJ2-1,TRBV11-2,ASSQEGAYNEQF
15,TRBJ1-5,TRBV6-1,ASSENRVSHSNQPQH
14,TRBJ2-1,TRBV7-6,ASSKGWASGNNEQF
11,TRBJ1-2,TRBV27,ASSLGGGDGYT
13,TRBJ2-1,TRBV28,ASSAGGAHSNEQF
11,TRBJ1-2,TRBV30,AWSDLPGSGYT
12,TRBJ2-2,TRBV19,ASSGRQDTGELF
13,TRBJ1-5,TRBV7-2,ASSAWAYSNQPQH
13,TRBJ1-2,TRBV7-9,ASSPIGGVNYGYT
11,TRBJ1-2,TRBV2,ASSGDRDYGYT
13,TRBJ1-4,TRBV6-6,ASSPGTVEYEKLF
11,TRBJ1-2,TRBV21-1,ASSNGASYGYT
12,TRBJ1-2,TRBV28,ASSWSGGEYGYT
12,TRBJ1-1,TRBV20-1,SASAGRTNTEAF
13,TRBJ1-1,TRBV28,ASSLVAGGLTEAF
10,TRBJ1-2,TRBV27,ASSSTTSGYT
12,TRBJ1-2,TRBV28,ASSLLGTGGGYT
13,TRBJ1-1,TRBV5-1,ASSLGTQVLPEAF
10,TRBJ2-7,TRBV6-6,ASSPHSDEQY
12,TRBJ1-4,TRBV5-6,ASSPSGAREKLF
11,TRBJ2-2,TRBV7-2,ASSFVDTGELF
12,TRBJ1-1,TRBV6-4,ASSEVGGDTEAF
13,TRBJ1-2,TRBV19,ASTGRQATNYGYT
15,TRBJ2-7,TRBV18,ASSPPDRGRETYEQY
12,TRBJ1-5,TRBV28,ASSLRQGGQPQH
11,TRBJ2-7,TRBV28,ASSPYRAYEQY
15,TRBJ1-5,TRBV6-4,ASSDWCRRDINQPQH
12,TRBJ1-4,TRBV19,ASLDRGRSEKLF
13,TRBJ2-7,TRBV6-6,ASSYIGQGLGEQY